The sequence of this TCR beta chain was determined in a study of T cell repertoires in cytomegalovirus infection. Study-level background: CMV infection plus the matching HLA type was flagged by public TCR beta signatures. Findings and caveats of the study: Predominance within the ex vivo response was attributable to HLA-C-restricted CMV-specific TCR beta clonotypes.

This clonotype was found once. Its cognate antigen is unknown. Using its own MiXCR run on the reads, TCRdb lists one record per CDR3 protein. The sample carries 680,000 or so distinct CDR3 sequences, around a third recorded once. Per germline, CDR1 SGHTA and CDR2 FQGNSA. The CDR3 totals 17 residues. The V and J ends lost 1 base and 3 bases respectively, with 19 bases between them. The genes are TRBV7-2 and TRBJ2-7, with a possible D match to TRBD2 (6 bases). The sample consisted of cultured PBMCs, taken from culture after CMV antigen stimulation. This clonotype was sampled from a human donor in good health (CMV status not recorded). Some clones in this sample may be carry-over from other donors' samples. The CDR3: CASSLVHSQLAYYEQYF. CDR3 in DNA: TGTGCCAGCAGCTTAGTCCACTCCCAACTAGCATACTACGAGCAGTACTTC.